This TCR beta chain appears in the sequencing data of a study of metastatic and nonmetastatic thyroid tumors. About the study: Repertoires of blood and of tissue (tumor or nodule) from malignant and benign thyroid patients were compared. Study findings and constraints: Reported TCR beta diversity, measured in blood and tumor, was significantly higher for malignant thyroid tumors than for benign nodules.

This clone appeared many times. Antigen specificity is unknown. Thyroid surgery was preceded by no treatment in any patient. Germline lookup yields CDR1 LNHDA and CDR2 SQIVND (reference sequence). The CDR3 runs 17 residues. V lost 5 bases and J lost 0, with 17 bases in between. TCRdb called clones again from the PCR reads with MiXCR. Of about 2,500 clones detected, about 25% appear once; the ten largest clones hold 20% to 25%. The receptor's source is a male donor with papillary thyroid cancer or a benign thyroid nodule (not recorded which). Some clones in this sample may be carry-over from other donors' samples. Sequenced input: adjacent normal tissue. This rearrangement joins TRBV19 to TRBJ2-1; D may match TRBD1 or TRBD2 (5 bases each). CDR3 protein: CASSPPGAYSSYNEQFF. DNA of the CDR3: TGTGCCAGTAGTCCGCCCGGGGCGTATAGCTCCTACAATGAGCAGTTCTTC.